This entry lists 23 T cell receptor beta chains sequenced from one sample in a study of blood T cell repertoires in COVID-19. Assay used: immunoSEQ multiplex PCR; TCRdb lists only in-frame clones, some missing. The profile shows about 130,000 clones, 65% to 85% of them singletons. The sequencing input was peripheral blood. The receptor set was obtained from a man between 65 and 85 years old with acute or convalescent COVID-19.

In DNA, the CDR3 is TGTGCCAGCAGCATAGACAGCAGTTGGAAGTCACCCCTCCACTTT. This translates into CASSIDSSWKSPLHF. The chain couples TRBV13 to TRBJ1-6; a possible D gene is TRBD1 (5 bases). The CDR3 extends over 15 amino acids. The V and J ends lost 5 bases and 10 bases respectively, with 18 bases between them. Per the germline V gene, CDR1 is PRHDT and CDR2 is FYEKMQ (reference sequence). Together with reference TRBV13 and TRBJ1-6, the CDR3 gives the full variable domain: AAGVIQSPRHLIKEKRETATLKCYPIPRHDTVYWYQQGPGQDPQFLISFYEKMQSDKGSIPDRFSAQQFSDYHSELNMSSLELGDSALYFCASSIDSSWKSPLHFGNGTRLTVT.

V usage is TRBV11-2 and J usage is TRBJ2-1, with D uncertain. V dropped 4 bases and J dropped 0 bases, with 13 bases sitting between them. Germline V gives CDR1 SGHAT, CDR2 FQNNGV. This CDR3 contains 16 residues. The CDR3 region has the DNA TGTGCCAGCAGCTCCCGGAGCCTATCCTCCTACAATGAGCAGTTCTTC. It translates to CASSSRSLSSYNEQFF.

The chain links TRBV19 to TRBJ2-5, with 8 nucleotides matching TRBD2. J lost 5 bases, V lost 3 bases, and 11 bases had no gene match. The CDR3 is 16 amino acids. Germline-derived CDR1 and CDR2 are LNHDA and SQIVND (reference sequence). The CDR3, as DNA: TGTGCCAGTAGTATGTGGTCGGGGGGGGGCGCCGAGACCCAGTACTTC. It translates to CASSMWSGGGAETQYF.

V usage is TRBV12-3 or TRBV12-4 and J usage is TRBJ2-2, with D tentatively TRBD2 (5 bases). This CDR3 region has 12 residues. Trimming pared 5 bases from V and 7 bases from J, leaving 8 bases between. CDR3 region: CASSILGGELFF. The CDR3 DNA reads TGTGCCAGCAGTATACTAGGCGGGGAGCTGTTTTTT.

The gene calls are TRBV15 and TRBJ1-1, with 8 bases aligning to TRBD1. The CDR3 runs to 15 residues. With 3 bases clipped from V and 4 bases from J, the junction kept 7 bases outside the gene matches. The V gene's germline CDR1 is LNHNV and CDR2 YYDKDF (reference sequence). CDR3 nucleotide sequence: TGTGCCACCAGCAGCGGTGCGGACAGGGCCACTGAAGCTTTCTTT. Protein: CATSSGADRATEAFF.

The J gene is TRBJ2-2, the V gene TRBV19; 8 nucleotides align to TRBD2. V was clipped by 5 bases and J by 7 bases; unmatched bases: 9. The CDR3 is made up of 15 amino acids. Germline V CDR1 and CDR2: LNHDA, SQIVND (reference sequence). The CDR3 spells CASSWSGGPNGELFF. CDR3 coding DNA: TGTGCCAGTAGTTGGTCGGGGGGGCCGAACGGGGAGCTGTTTTTT.

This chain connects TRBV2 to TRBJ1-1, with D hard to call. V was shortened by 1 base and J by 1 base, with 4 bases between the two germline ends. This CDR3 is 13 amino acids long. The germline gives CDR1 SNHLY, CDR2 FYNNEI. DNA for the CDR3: TGTGCCAGCAGTGAAGATCAGAACACTGAAGCTTTCTTT. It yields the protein CASSEDQNTEAFF.

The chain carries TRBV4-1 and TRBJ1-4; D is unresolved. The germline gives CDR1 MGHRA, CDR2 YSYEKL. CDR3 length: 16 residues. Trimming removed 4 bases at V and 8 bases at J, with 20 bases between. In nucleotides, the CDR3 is TGCGCCAGCAGCCGCAGCCCCCCGGGGAGGAAGGAAAAACTGTTTTTT. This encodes CASSRSPPGRKEKLFF.

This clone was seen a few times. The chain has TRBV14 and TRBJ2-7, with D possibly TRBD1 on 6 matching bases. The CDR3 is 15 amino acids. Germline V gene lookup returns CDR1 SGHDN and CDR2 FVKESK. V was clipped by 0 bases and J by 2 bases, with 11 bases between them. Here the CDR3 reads CASSQDPEGAYEQYF. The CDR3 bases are TGTGCCAGCAGCCAAGATCCCGAGGGGGCCTACGAGCAGTACTTC.

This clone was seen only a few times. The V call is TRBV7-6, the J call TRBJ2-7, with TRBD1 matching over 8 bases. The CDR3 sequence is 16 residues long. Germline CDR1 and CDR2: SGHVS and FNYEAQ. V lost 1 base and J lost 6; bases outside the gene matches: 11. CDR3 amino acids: CASSLVGTGTLGEQYF. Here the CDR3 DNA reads TGTGCCAGCAGCTTAGTGGGGACAGGAACGCTGGGCGAGCAGTACTTC.

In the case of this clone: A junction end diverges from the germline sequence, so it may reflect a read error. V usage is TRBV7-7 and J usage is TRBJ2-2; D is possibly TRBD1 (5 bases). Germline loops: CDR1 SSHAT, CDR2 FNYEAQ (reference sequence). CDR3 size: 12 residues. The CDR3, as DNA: TGTGCTAGCAGTCCAGGGATCGGGGAGCTGTTTTTT. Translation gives CASSPGIGELFF.

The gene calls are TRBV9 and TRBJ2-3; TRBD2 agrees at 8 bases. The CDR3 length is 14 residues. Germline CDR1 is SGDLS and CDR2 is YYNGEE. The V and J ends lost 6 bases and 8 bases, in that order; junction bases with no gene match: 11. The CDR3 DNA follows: TGTGCCAGCAAAAGAGCGGGGGTCGAGGGTACGCAGTATTTT. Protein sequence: CASKRAGVEGTQYF. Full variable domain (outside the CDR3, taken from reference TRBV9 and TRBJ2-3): DSGVTQTPKHLITATGQRVTLRCSPRSGDLSVYWYQQSLDQGLQFLIQYYNGEERAKGNILERFSAQQFPDLHSELNLSSLELGDSALYFCASKRAGVEGTQYFGPGTRLTVL.

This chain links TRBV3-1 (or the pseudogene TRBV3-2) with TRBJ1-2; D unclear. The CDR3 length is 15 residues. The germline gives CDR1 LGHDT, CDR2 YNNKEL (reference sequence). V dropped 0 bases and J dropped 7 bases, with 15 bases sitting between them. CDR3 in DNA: TGTGCCAGCAGCCAAGAAGGAGGACGGGCCGGTGGCTACACCTTC. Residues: CASSQEGGRAGGYTF.

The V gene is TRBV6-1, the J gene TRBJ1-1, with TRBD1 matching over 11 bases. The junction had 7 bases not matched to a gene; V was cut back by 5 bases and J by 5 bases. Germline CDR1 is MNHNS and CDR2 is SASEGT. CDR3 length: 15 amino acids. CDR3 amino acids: CASSSGQGARTEAFF. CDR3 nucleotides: TGTGCCAGCAGTTCCGGACAGGGGGCGCGAACTGAAGCTTTCTTT.

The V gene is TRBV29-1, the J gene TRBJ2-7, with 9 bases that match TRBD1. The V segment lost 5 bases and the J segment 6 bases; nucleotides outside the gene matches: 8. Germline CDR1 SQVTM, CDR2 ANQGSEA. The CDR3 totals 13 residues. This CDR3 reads CSVKGTGHSEQYF. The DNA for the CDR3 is TGCAGCGTTAAAGGGACAGGGCACTCCGAGCAGTACTTC.

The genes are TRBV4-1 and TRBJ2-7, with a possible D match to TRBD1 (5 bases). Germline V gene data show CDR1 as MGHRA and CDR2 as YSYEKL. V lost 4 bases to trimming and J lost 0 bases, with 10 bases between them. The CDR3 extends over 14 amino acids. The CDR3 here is CASSRRGSSYEQYF. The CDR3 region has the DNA TGCGCCAGCAGCCGAAGGGGCAGCTCCTACGAGCAGTACTTC.

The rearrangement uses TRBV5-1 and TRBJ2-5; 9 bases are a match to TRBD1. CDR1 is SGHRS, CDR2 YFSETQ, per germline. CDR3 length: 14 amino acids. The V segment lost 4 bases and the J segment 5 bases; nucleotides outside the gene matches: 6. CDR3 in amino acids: CASSRDRVDETQYF. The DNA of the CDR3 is TGCGCCAGCAGCCGGGACAGGGTCGATGAGACCCAGTACTTC.

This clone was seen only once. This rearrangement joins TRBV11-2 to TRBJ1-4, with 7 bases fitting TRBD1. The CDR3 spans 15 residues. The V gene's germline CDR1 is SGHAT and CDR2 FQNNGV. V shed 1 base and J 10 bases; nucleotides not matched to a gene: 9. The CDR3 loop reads CASSLAHSGGRKLFF. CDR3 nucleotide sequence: TGTGCCAGCAGCTTAGCCCATTCAGGGGGGAGAAAACTGTTTTTT.

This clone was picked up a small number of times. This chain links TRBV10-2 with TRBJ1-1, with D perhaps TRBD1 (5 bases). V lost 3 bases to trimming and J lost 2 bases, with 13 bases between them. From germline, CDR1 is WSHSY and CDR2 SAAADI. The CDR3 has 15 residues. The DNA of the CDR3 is TGCGCCAGCAGTGAAGAAGGGGTCGGAAACACTGAAGCTTTCTTT. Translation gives CASSEEGVGNTEAFF.

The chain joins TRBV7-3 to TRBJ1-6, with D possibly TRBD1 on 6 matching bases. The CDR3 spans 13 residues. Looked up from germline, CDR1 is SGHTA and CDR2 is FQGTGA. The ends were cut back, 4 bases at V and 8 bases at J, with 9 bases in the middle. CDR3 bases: TGTGCCAGCAGCTCCGCAGGGGATTCACCCCTCCACTTT. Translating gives CASSSAGDSPLHF. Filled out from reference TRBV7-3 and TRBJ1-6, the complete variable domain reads GAGVSQTPSNKVTEKGKYVELRCDPISGHTALYWYRQSLGQGPEFLIYFQGTGAADDSGLPNDRFFAVRPEGSVSTLKIQRTERGDSAVYLCASSSAGDSPLHFGNGTRLTVT.

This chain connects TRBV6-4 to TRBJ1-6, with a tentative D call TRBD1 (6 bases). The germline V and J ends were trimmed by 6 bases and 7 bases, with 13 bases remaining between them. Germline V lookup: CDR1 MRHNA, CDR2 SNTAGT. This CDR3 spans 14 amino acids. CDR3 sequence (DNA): TGTGCCAGCAGAAGGACAGCTCCGAATTCACCCCTCCACTTT. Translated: CASRRTAPNSPLHF.

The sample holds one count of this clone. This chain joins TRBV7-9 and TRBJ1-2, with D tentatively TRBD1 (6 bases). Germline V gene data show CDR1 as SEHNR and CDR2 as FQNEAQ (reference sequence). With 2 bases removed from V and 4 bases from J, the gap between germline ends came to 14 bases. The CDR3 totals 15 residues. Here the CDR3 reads CASSLPGTRAYGYTF. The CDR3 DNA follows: TGTGCCAGCAGCTTACCTGGGACAAGAGCCTATGGCTACACCTTC.

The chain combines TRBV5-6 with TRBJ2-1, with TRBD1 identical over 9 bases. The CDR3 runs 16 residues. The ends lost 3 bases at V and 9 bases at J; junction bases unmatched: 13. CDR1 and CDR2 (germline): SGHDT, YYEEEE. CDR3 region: CASSWSGDRVDREQFF. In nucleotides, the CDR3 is TGTGCCAGCAGCTGGAGTGGGGACAGGGTTGATCGTGAGCAGTTCTTC.